This T cell receptor (beta chain) derives from a study of CD8+CD57+ T cells in acquired aplastic anemia. Whoever was chosen for sequencing had shown CD8+CD57+ cell expansion by flow cytometry. All patients were therapy-naive when blood was sampled. The TCR beta profiling, which covered VDJ combination and CDR3 sequence, was carried out using genomic DNA as the template. One entry per CDR3 protein results from TCRdb running MiXCR on the reads. In the table there are under 200,000 distinct CDR3 sequences, less than 50% of which are singletons. Worth noting for this clonotype: The antigen remains undetermined.

Broader study findings: Overlapping CD8+ CDR3 repertoires of patients and controls contained nearly 30 shared sequences.

In germline, CDR1 is SGHAT, CDR2 FQNNGV. The CDR3 runs 15 residues. The germline V and J ends were trimmed by 8 bases and 1 base, with 16 bases remaining between them. The clonotype comes from a human donor with aplastic anemia. The chain joins TRBV11-2 to TRBJ2-3, with a weak D call TRBD1 (5 bases). The source material was sorted CD4+, CD8+, or CD8+CD57+ T cells (not recorded which) from PBMCs. The DNA for the CDR3 is TGTGCCAGCTCACCACAGGTCCGGGGCACAGATACGCAGTATTTT. Amino acids: CASSPQVRGTDTQYF.